This entry describes one TCR beta chain. This clonotype occurred many times. Its antigen remains undetermined. Base qualities are not provided; no much larger clone lies one nucleotide away. The TCR beta CDR3 regions were amplified from the RNA transcripts. For the first round of RT-PCR on the TCR CDR3, the HTBI primer set was used together with the Qiagen OneStep RT-PCR kit. A second multiplex PCR round built the libraries, followed by size selection and purification. Libraries were sequenced paired-end with 100 bp reads on an Illumina HiSeq2000. On the authors' methods: Raw data were processed with SOAPnuke, discarding reads with adapters, uncalled bases, mean Phred below 15, or no exact constant-primer or identifier match. High-quality paired reads were merged using COPE v1.2.5, and each unique nucleotide sequence was defined as a clonotype. MiTCR v1.1 was used to align clonotypes to the IMGT TRBV, TRBD and TRBJ reference segments. Only V-J combinations with frequency above 0.0001, covering 99.2% of repertoires, were analysed. The TCS score was defined as the ratio of F50 (clonal expansion) to E x V (chaos), calculated using BLOSUM62-based TCRdist between CDR3 peptides within each V-J. Welch's t-statistics and random forest reduced 500 to 550 V-J features to about 12, which were used in a naive Bayes classifier (R e1071). TCRdb redid the processing of the public reads, applying fastp at Q25 and MiXCR, and retained in-frame beta chains. For every CDR3 protein sequence, its rows merge into one entry that carries the most common genes and DNA. The V and J calls follow TCRdb's processing rather than the paper's. The sample has about 410,000 distinct CDR3 sequences on record, about 14% of them singletons. 15% to 20% of the sample is taken by the ten largest.

From the germline V gene, CDR1 is SGHAT and CDR2 is FQNNGV. The CDR3 starts with the cysteine, ends with the phenylalanine, and has 14 residues. Of all the DNA, just the CDR3 is kept, 42 bases in frame from base 1. Here V drops 5 bases and J drops 7 bases, and the junction holds 5 bases not matched to any gene. Moderately to severely active disease, a Clinical Activity Score of at least 3, a NOSPECS grade of at least 4, and a duration under 3 months were present in ophthalmopathy patients. Exclusion was applied to patients with uncontrolled infections, other autoimmune diseases, pregnancy or lactation. Diagnoses relied on clinical symptoms, serum thyroxine and TRAb, thyroid ultrasound and orbital computed tomography. PBMCs were separated from under 11 ml of fresh peripheral blood using Ficoll-Paque density gradient centrifugation. Trizol reagent was used to extract total RNA, and RNA quality was then checked on an Agilent 2100 Bioanalyzer.

The sample originates from a study of T cells in Graves' hyperthyroidism and ophthalmopathy (dated by TCRdb to about 2019). For the wider study: Peripheral blood samples were taken at initial diagnosis, before any treatment was given. After sampling, hyperthyroidism patients received methimazole starting at 30 mg daily, and ophthalmopathy patients received high-dose intravenous methylprednisolone. The 100 or so discovery patients were randomly split 7:3 into training and test sets. The paper reports TCR Vbeta CDR3 sequencing of more than 120 peripheral blood samples: 43 ophthalmopathy, fewer than 80 hyperthyroidism and approximately 17 progressor patients. An independent validation cohort of around 19 hyperthyroidism patients and about 15 patients who later progressed to ophthalmopathy tested prospective prediction of ophthalmopathy. To identify TCR V-J signatures that set the groups apart, the researchers used a discovery cohort of more than 95 patients, made up of under 50 with Graves' ophthalmopathy and about 55 with stable Graves' hyperthyroidism. The study also compared thyroid tissue and blood T-cell repertoires from 5 to 7 Graves' hyperthyroidism patients.

General findings and caveats noted by the study authors: Most expanded thyroid clonotypes (frequency above 0.001) were also detected in blood, a finding suggesting that blood repertoires may reflect thyroid immune responses. Ophthalmopathy was separated from stable hyperthyroidism by a 13 V-J signature model, with 87.88% sensitivity and about 81% specificity obtained in cross-validation and 80%/75% obtained in testing. During validation, the model predicted progression to ophthalmopathy a median of roughly six months ahead of onset, with almost 71% sensitivity and 72.22% specificity. No statistical method was used to set the sample size in advance, and investigators knew the group allocation.

This TCR was sampled from a woman in her 30s with Graves' ophthalmopathy. The sample taken for sequencing was blood. This chain joins TRBV11-2 to TRBJ2-7; 13 bases in the middle match TRBD2. The CDR3 region has the sequence CASSLRGLAGEQYF. The nucleotide sequence reads as follows: TGTGCCAGCAGCCTCCGGGGACTAGCGGGGGAGCAGTACTTC.